These 18 T cell receptor beta chains were all obtained from the same sample, sequenced in a study of blood T cell repertoires in COVID-19. Using immunoSEQ multiplex PCR, the repertoire was profiled, and TCRdb retains in-frame clones only, with some absent. The data show over 250,000 clones, approximately 87% seen once. Input material: peripheral blood. The source of these receptors is a woman aged 50 to 60 with acute or convalescent COVID-19.

The chain uses TRBV28 and TRBJ2-4; TRBD1 might be the D (6 bases). The CDR3 consists of 14 residues. Trimming took off 2 bases at V and 9 bases at J, with 14 bases between the two ends. Germline CDR1 and CDR2: MDHEN and SYDVKM. The CDR3 reads CASSLTGSWSIQYF. CDR3 bases: TGTGCCAGCAGTTTAACAGGGTCGTGGAGCATTCAGTACTTC.

V and J are TRBV6-6 and TRBJ1-2, with 8 bases that match TRBD1. This CDR3 spans 14 amino acids. V lost 6 bases and J lost 7; bases outside the gene matches: 10. The germline gives CDR1 MNHNY, CDR2 SVGAGI (reference sequence). The CDR3 DNA sequence: TGTGCCAGCAGCCAGACAGGGGTATTAGTTGGCTACACCTTC. This gives the protein CASSQTGVLVGYTF.

This chain links TRBV28 with TRBJ1-6; D might be TRBD1 (6 bases). Germline CDR1 is MDHEN and CDR2 is SYDVKM. Deletions cut 5 bases from V and 7 bases from J, with 21 bases between. The CDR3 has 17 amino acids. In DNA form, the CDR3 reads TGTGCCAGCAGTCCCCGCGGGGGGAGGGGGTTAAATTCACCCCTCCACTTT. It specifies CASSPRGGRGLNSPLHF.

V is TRBV5-1 and J is TRBJ2-5; TRBD2 agrees at 12 bases. In germline, CDR1 is SGHRS, CDR2 YFSETQ. The J segment lost 1 base and the V segment lost 10 bases, leaving 11 bases of the junction unmatched. The length of the CDR3 is 16 residues. The chain's CDR3 is CASWTSGNRFQETQYF. CDR3 nucleotides: TGCGCCTCATGGACTAGCGGGAACCGCTTCCAAGAGACCCAGTACTTC.

The V and J genes are TRBV6-1 and TRBJ1-2, with a weak D call TRBD1 (6 bases). Trimming took off 2 bases at V and 4 bases at J, with 14 bases between the two ends. Germline V CDR1 and CDR2: MNHNS, SASEGT. The CDR3 runs to 15 residues. This CDR3 reads CASSERPRTAYGYTF. The CDR3 coding sequence is TGTGCCAGCAGTGAAAGACCTCGGACAGCCTATGGCTACACCTTC.

This clone was observed once. This chain connects TRBV19 to TRBJ2-1; D unclear. The CDR3 is 17 amino acids. V lost 4 bases and J lost 0, with 16 bases in between. The germline V gene encodes CDR1 LNHDA and CDR2 SQIVND (reference sequence). The CDR3: CASSTEPSTSSYNEQFF. The CDR3, as DNA: TGTGCCAGTAGTACCGAACCTTCTACGAGCTCCTACAATGAGCAGTTCTTC.

CDR3 in DNA: TGCGCCAGCAGCGCCGCAGGGAATTCGCCCCAGCATTTT. Translating gives CASSAAGNSPQHF. The chain recombines TRBV5-1 with TRBJ1-5; TRBD1 might be the D (5 bases). The length of the CDR3 is 13 residues. Germline CDR1 and CDR2: SGHRS and YFSETQ. Trimming removed 4 bases at V and 9 bases at J, with 14 bases between.

The chain is built from TRBV30 and TRBJ1-1; D not certain. Per germline, CDR1 GTSNPN and CDR2 SVGIG (reference sequence). V lost 1 base and J lost 4, with 7 bases in between. The CDR3 runs 12 residues. This CDR3 is CAWSAGSTEAFF. CDR3 coding DNA: TGTGCCTGGAGTGCCGGGAGCACTGAAGCTTTCTTT.

V and J are TRBV5-1 and TRBJ2-7; 8 bases line up with TRBD1. The V gene's germline CDR1 is SGHRS and CDR2 YFSETQ. The length of the CDR3 is 14 residues. V dropped 5 bases and J dropped 2; count of bases not matched to a gene: 6. Here the CDR3 reads CASRILQGAYEQYF. The CDR3 DNA reads TGCGCCAGCAGGATCTTACAGGGGGCCTACGAGCAGTACTTC.

The rearrangement joins TRBV30 to TRBJ1-4; TRBD1 aligns across 9 bases. CDR3 size: 17 residues. With V trimmed by 3 bases and J by 1 base, 9 bases remained unmatched. CDR1 and CDR2 from the germline V gene are GTSNPN and SVGIG (reference sequence). CDR3 region: CAWRGTGSEVTNEKLFF. The DNA of the CDR3 is TGTGCCTGGAGGGGGACAGGGTCGGAGGTAACTAATGAAAAACTGTTTTTT.

This clone showed up just once. The chain joins TRBV30 to TRBJ2-3, with 7 bases identical to TRBD2. The germline gives CDR1 GTSNPN, CDR2 SVGIG (reference sequence). Losses at the gene ends were 7 bases for V and 1 base for J; bases not matched to a gene: 11. CDR3 length: 15 residues. Here the CDR3 DNA reads TGTGCCTCCAAAAAACGGGCGGGAGGCACAGATACGCAGTATTTT. It yields the protein CASKKRAGGTDTQYF.

The V call is TRBV6-4, the J call TRBJ1-1; 7 bases agree with TRBD1. CDR1 MRHNA and CDR2 SNTAGT come from the germline V gene. The CDR3 is made up of 16 amino acids. V was clipped by 6 bases and J by 0 bases; unmatched bases: 10. CDR3 residues: CASRTRTGDMNTEAFF. For the CDR3, the DNA is TGTGCCAGCAGAACCAGGACAGGAGACATGAACACTGAAGCTTTCTTT.

The chain links TRBV2 to TRBJ2-7, with D possibly matching TRBD2 (5 bases). The CDR3 loop spans 15 amino acids. Germline V CDR1 and CDR2: SNHLY, FYNNEI. V gave up 7 bases and J gave up 6 bases, with 22 bases separating them. The DNA for the CDR3 is TGTGCCAGCACTATAGAACCGGCCGGGGTAAGCGAGCAGTACTTC. It encodes CASTIEPAGVSEQYF.

The rearrangement joins TRBV7-2 to TRBJ1-2; 11 bases line up with TRBD1. The CDR3 sequence is 14 residues long. Germline CDR1 is SGHTA and CDR2 is FQGNSA. The junction had 6 bases not matched to a gene; V was cut back by 5 bases and J by 7 bases. CDR3 nucleotide sequence: TGTGCCAGCAGCCAGCCCGGGACAGGGGGTGGCTACACCTTC. Its translation: CASSQPGTGGGYTF.

The chain carries TRBV7-2 and TRBJ1-4; 8 nucleotides align to TRBD1. Trimming took 5 bases from V and 5 from J; bases not matched to a gene: 7. The germline gives CDR1 SGHTA, CDR2 FQGNSA. The CDR3 has 15 residues. CDR3 DNA: TGTGCCAGCAGCCCTTTGGCAGGGGGCAATGAAAAACTGTTTTTT. Translating it yields CASSPLAGGNEKLFF.

This clone was counted between two and nine times. The chain joins TRBV28 to TRBJ1-4; D may be TRBD1 (5 bases). Trimming left V 2 bases short and J 3 bases short, with 16 bases between. CDR1 and CDR2 from the germline V gene are MDHEN and SYDVKM. The CDR3 has 17 residues. The CDR3 reads CASSLPLAGDPNEKLFF. CDR3 DNA: TGTGCCAGCAGTTTACCCCTCGCGGGGGACCCTAATGAAAAACTGTTTTTT.

The rearrangement uses TRBV27 and TRBJ2-4; TRBD1 matches at 10 bases. Germline CDR1 and CDR2: MNHEY and SMNVEV (reference sequence). V was pared by 3 bases and J by 2 bases, with 4 bases of the junction left unmatched. CDR3 size: 16 residues. The CDR3 loop is CASSFRTGGSKNIQYF. Here the CDR3 DNA reads TGTGCCAGCAGTTTCCGGACAGGGGGGTCCAAAAACATTCAGTACTTC.

For the CDR3, the DNA is TGTGCCAGCGGAATTAGCGTCGCGGGAGAGACCCAGTACTTC. This encodes CASGISVAGETQYF. The chain carries TRBV6-5 and TRBJ2-5; D may be TRBD2 (5 bases). Germline CDR1 reads MNHEY; CDR2 reads SVGAGI. V shed 8 bases and J shed 4 bases, with 17 bases lying between them. The CDR3 consists of 14 residues.